These 24 T cell receptor beta chains came from one sample sequenced in a study of tumor-infiltrating lymphocytes in localized non-small cell lung cancer. Some clones are missing from TCRdb's copy, which holds only in-frame ones; the method was immunoSEQ multiplex PCR. This table holds around 15,000 clones, 69% found once. The sample consisted of lung tumor tissue. The receptors stem from a human donor with non-small cell lung cancer.

The V gene is TRBV7-9, the J gene TRBJ2-3; 7 bases map to TRBD2. Germline CDR1 SEHNR, CDR2 FQNEAQ (reference sequence). After removal of 4 bases from V and 0 bases from J, the junction contained 4 bases not matched to a gene. The CDR3 contains 15 residues. CDR3 residues: CASSSRLASTDTQYF. The CDR3 DNA reads TGTGCCAGCAGCTCCCGACTAGCCAGCACAGATACGCAGTATTTT. Full variable domain (missing parts from reference TRBV7-9 and TRBJ2-3): DTGVSQNPRHKITKRGQNVTFRCDPISEHNRLYWYRQTLGQGPEFLTYFQNEAQLEKSRLLSDRFSAERPKGSFSTLEIQRTEQGDSAMYLCASSSRLASTDTQYFGPGTRLTVL.

This sequence joins TRBV5-4 and TRBJ2-7, with D perhaps assigned TRBD1 or TRBD2 (5 bases each). In germline, CDR1 is SGHNT, CDR2 YYREEE (reference sequence). This CDR3 has 14 residues. The ends were cut back, 1 base at V and 3 bases at J, with 11 bases in the middle. The CDR3 reads CASSLNGAIYEQYF. The CDR3, as DNA: TGTGCCAGCAGCTTGAACGGGGCAATCTACGAGCAGTACTTC.

The chain's CDR3 is CASSPGQGSAEQYF. The CDR3 DNA sequence: TGTGCCAGCAGCCCAGGACAGGGAAGTGCCGAGCAGTACTTC. This chain uses TRBV7-2 with TRBJ2-7; TRBD1 agrees at 8 bases. This CDR3 has 14 amino acids. CDR1 is SGHTA and CDR2 is FQGNSA in the germline V gene. The ends lost 5 bases at V and 6 bases at J; junction bases unmatched: 9.

This clone ranks as medium-sized. This chain joins TRBV27 and TRBJ2-5, with 10 bases fitting TRBD2. After removal of 5 bases from V and 4 bases from J, the junction contained 7 bases not matched to a gene. The CDR3 covers 15 residues. Per the germline V gene, CDR1 is MNHEY and CDR2 is SMNVEV (reference sequence). The DNA of the CDR3 is TGTGCCAGCAGTCGGTGGCTAGCGGGAGTAGAGACCCAGTACTTC. Translated: CASSRWLAGVETQYF.

The V call is TRBV16, the J call TRBJ1-5; D not certain. V was shortened by 1 base and J by 6 bases, with 4 bases between the two germline ends. Germline lookup yields CDR1 KGHSY and CDR2 FQNENV. CDR3 size: 12 residues. CDR3 loop: CASSQLPQPQHF. The CDR3 DNA is TGTGCCAGCAGCCAATTGCCTCAGCCCCAGCATTTT.

The chain links TRBV18 to TRBJ2-1, with D possibly being TRBD1 (6 bases). This CDR3 has 13 amino acids. CDR1 is KGHSH, CDR2 LQKENI, per germline. Between the trimmed V and J ends, which lost 3 bases and 5 bases, there was a span of 8 bases. The CDR3 DNA follows: TGTGCCAGCTCACCCGGACAGAACAATGAGCAGTTCTTC. Translation gives CASSPGQNNEQFF.

The chain joins TRBV7-2 to TRBJ1-5; D ambiguous. This CDR3 is 13 amino acids long. V gave up 5 bases and J gave up 4 bases, with 9 bases separating them. Germline V gives CDR1 SGHTA, CDR2 FQGNSA. CDR3 sequence: CASSPWVNQPQHF. Written as DNA, the CDR3 is TGTGCCAGCAGCCCTTGGGTAAATCAGCCCCAGCATTTT.

The chain recombines TRBV11-3 with TRBJ2-5; D possibly corresponds to TRBD1 (6 bases). CDR3 size: 14 residues. V was clipped by 5 bases and J by 5 bases, with 15 bases between them. CDR1 and CDR2 from the germline V gene are SGHNT and YENEEA. The CDR3 loop reads CASSIGQPIETQYF. CDR3 nucleotides: TGTGCCAGCAGCATAGGACAGCCGATTGAGACCCAGTACTTC.

The V gene is TRBV10-3, the J gene TRBJ2-5; tentatively, D is TRBD1 (5 bases). Germline loops: CDR1 ENHRY, CDR2 SYGVKD. This CDR3 has 13 amino acids. Trimming removed 6 bases from V and 4 bases from J, with 12 bases in between. CDR3 loop: CAIRTQGGETQYF. CDR3 sequence (DNA): TGTGCCATCAGGACCCAGGGTGGAGAGACCCAGTACTTC.

The chain links TRBV5-1 to TRBJ1-2, with 10 nucleotides matching TRBD1. V trimming: 5 bases; J trimming: 6 bases; junction bases outside the gene matches: 10. Germline CDR1 is SGHRS and CDR2 is YFSETQ. This CDR3 is built from 15 residues. DNA for the CDR3: TGCGCCAGCAGTCAGGCGGAGACAGGGGGCCATGGCTACACCTTC. Translating gives CASSQAETGGHGYTF.

This clone came up once. The V call is TRBV25-1, the J call TRBJ1-2; D is uncertain. Germline CDR1 and CDR2: MGHDK and SYGVNS. The length of the CDR3 is 14 residues. V was trimmed by 2 bases and J by 3 bases, leaving 10 bases between them. This CDR3 is CASSEVGKYYGYTF. CDR3 bases: TGTGCCAGCAGTGAAGTGGGGAAGTACTATGGCTACACCTTC.

In nucleotides, the CDR3 is TGTGCCAGCAGCCCCACAGGTCGGGGTTTGGGAGAGCAGTTCTTC. Protein sequence: CASSPTGRGLGEQFF. The genes are TRBV7-3 and TRBJ2-1; D is tentatively TRBD1 or TRBD2 (5 bases each). The CDR3 spans 15 residues. V lost 5 bases, J lost 10 bases, and 21 bases lay in between. The germline CDR1 and CDR2 sequences are SGHTA and FQGTGA.

This clone was detected only once. This sequence joins TRBV5-1 and TRBJ2-5; the D gene is possibly TRBD1 (5 bases). Germline CDR1 reads SGHRS; CDR2 reads YFSETQ. Trimming left V 7 bases short and J 1 base short, with 11 bases between. This CDR3 spans 13 amino acids. CDR3 in amino acids: CASGASPQETQYF. DNA for the CDR3: TGCGCCAGCGGGGCCTCACCCCAAGAGACCCAGTACTTC. Using reference TRBV5-1 and TRBJ2-5 for the parts outside the CDR3, the full variable domain is KAGVTQTPRYLIKTRGQQVTLSCSPISGHRSVSWYQQTPGQGLQFLFEYFSETQRNKGNFPGRFSGRQFSNSRSEMNVSTLELGDSALYLCASGASPQETQYFGPGTRLLVL.

This clone was counted a single time. The rearrangement joins TRBV6-1 to TRBJ1-5; 7 bases fit TRBD1. Germline V lookup: CDR1 MNHNS, CDR2 SASEGT. Trimming removed 8 bases from V and 3 bases from J; junction bases left unmatched: 10. The CDR3 consists of 15 residues. The DNA for the CDR3 is TGTGCCAGCTGTCAGGGGGGATCCTCCAATCAGCCCCAGCATTTT. Translation gives CASCQGGSSNQPQHF.

The V and J genes are TRBV11-1 and TRBJ2-1; 11 positions match TRBD2. Trimming took 3 bases from V and 6 from J; bases not matched to a gene: 4. In germline, CDR1 is SGHAT, CDR2 FQDESV (reference sequence). This CDR3 is 15 amino acids long. The CDR3 region has the DNA TGTGCCAGCAGCTTCTTGACTAGCGGGACCAATGAGCAGTTCTTC. This translates into CASSFLTSGTNEQFF.

The table lists this clone with a few counts. The chain recombines TRBV5-1 with TRBJ2-7, with a possible D match to TRBD2 (6 bases). In germline, CDR1 is SGHRS, CDR2 YFSETQ. The CDR3 is 13 amino acids. Trimming left V 4 bases short and J 7 bases short, with 15 bases between. CDR3 residues: CASSGPGVREQYF. CDR3 coding DNA: TGCGCCAGCAGCGGTCCGGGAGTGCGGGAGCAGTACTTC.

The chain recombines TRBV18 with TRBJ2-7, with 9 nucleotides matching TRBD2. Germline-derived CDR1 and CDR2 are KGHSH and LQKENI. The V segment lost 3 bases and the J segment 3 bases; nucleotides outside the gene matches: 9. The CDR3 extends over 16 amino acids. The CDR3 region has the DNA TGTGCCAGCTCACCTGCTAGCGGGAAGCTTATCTACGAGCAGTACTTC. The encoded protein is CASSPASGKLIYEQYF.

This chain joins TRBV5-4 and TRBJ2-7; 10 bases fit TRBD2. This CDR3 is 17 amino acids long. After removal of 3 bases from V and 6 bases from J, the junction contained 15 bases not matched to a gene. Per germline, CDR1 SGHNT and CDR2 YYREEE (reference sequence). Written as DNA, the CDR3 is TGTGCCAGCAGCTCACCCCCTCTAGCGGGAGTTGGTCCCGAGCAGTACTTC. It is translated as CASSSPPLAGVGPEQYF.

By frequency in the sample, this clone is medium-sized. The J gene is TRBJ1-5, the V gene TRBV6-1; D is ambiguous. The V and J ends lost 1 base and 3 bases respectively, with 13 bases between them. Germline lookup yields CDR1 MNHNS and CDR2 SASEGT. CDR3 size: 16 residues. The CDR3 reads CASSEDLGGFNQPQHF. CDR3 nucleotides: TGTGCCAGCAGTGAAGATCTGGGAGGATTCAATCAGCCCCAGCATTTT.

The chain has TRBV6-4 and TRBJ2-3, with 12 bases aligning to TRBD2. The CDR3 contains 14 residues. The germline CDR1 and CDR2 sequences are MRHNA and SNTAGT. With V trimmed by 3 bases and J by 5 bases, 0 bases remained unmatched. The CDR3 sequence is CASSEGLAGDTQYF. CDR3 coding DNA: TGTGCCAGCAGTGAGGGACTAGCGGGAGATACGCAGTATTTT.

This sequence joins TRBV18 and TRBJ2-1, with 7 positions matching TRBD2. The V and J ends lost 3 bases and 2 bases, in that order; junction bases with no gene match: 4. The CDR3 sequence is 15 residues long. Germline loops: CDR1 KGHSH, CDR2 LQKENI. The CDR3 DNA reads as TGTGCCAGCTCACCCGGCGGGGGAACCTACAATGAGCAGTTCTTC. This gives the protein CASSPGGGTYNEQFF.

This clone is judged medium-sized. The chain is built from TRBV5-1 and TRBJ1-2; 8 nucleotides match TRBD1. Germline values: CDR1 SGHRS, CDR2 YFSETQ. The CDR3 has 15 residues. Trimming at V came to 4 bases and at J to 5 bases, leaving 10 bases not matched to a gene. The CDR3 region has the DNA TGCGCCAGCAGCCCAGAGACAGGGGATTTATATGGCTACACCTTC. Its translation: CASSPETGDLYGYTF. The full variable domain, its missing parts supplied by reference TRBV5-1 and TRBJ1-2, is KAGVTQTPRYLIKTRGQQVTLSCSPISGHRSVSWYQQTPGQGLQFLFEYFSETQRNKGNFPGRFSGRQFSNSRSEMNVSTLELGDSALYLCASSPETGDLYGYTFGSGTRLTVV.

In this sample, this clone turned up a few times. This chain uses TRBV28 with TRBJ2-7, with D possibly TRBD2 on 6 matching bases. This CDR3 is 14 amino acids long. The V and J ends lost 6 bases and 0 bases respectively, with 12 bases between them. Germline CDR1 and CDR2: MDHEN and SYDVKM. The CDR3 region is CASRNSGSSYEQYF. The DNA of the CDR3 is TGTGCCAGCAGGAATAGCGGAAGCTCCTACGAGCAGTACTTC.

J is TRBJ2-1 and V is TRBV2; 7 bases line up with TRBD1. This CDR3 is built from 14 residues. The V and J ends lost 6 bases and 1 base, in that order; junction bases with no gene match: 3. In germline, CDR1 is SNHLY, CDR2 FYNNEI. Written as DNA, the CDR3 is TGTGCCAGCAGCCGGGACAGTTCCTACAATGAGCAGTTCTTC. Translating gives CASSRDSSYNEQFF.